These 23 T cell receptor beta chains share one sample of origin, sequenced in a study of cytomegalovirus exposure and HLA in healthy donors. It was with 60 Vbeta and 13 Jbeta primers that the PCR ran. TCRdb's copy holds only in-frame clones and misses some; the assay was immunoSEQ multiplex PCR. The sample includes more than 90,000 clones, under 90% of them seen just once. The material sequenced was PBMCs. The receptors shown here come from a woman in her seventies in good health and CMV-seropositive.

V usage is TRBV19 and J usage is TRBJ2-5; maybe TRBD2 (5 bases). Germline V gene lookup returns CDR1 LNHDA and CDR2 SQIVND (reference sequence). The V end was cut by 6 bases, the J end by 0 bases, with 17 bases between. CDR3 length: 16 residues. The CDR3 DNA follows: TGTGCCAGTAGCACCGGGGATTTACCGTACCAAGAGACCCAGTACTTC. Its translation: CASSTGDLPYQETQYF.

The CDR3 DNA reads TGCGCCAGCGCCTTGGGCGGGGGCACAGATACGCAGTATTTT. This codes for CASALGGGTDTQYF. V and J are TRBV5-1 and TRBJ2-3, with D possibly being TRBD2 (6 bases). V was shortened by 7 bases and J by 1 base, with 13 bases between the two germline ends. Germline CDR1 reads SGHRS; CDR2 reads YFSETQ. The CDR3 covers 14 residues.

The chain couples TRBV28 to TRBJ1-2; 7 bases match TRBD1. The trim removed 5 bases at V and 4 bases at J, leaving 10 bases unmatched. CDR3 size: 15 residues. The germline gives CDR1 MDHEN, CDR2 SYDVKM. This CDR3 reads CASSGTTGEAYGYTF. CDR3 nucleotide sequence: TGTGCCAGCAGTGGAACTACAGGGGAGGCCTATGGCTACACCTTC.

In DNA form, the CDR3 reads TGTGCCAGTAGTAGACAGGTTCGACTTGTTAATGAGCAGTTCTTC. This sequence encodes CASSRQVRLVNEQFF. The rearrangement uses TRBV19 and TRBJ2-1; possibly TRBD1 for D (6 bases). The CDR3 consists of 15 residues. Germline V gene data show CDR1 as LNHDA and CDR2 as SQIVND (reference sequence). V was pared by 4 bases and J by 7 bases, with 17 bases between.

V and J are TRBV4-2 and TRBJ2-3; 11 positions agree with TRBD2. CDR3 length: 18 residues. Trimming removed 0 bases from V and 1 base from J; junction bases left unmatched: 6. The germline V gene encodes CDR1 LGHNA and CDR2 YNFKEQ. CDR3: CASSQENRLAGRTDTQYF. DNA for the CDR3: TGTGCCAGCAGCCAAGAAAATCGACTAGCGGGACGCACAGATACGCAGTATTTT.

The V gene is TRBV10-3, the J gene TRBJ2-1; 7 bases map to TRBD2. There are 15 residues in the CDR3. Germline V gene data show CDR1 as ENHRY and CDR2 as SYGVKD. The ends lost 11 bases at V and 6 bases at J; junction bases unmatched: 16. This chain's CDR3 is CASSGREGLGNEQFF. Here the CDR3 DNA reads TGTGCCTCTTCTGGAAGGGAGGGCCTTGGCAATGAGCAGTTCTTC.

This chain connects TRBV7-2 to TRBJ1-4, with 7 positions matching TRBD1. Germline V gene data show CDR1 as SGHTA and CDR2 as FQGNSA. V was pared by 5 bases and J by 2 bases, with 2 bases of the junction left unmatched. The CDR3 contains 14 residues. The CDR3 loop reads CASSRTGTNEKLFF. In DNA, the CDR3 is TGTGCCAGCAGCAGGACAGGCACTAATGAAAAACTGTTTTTT.

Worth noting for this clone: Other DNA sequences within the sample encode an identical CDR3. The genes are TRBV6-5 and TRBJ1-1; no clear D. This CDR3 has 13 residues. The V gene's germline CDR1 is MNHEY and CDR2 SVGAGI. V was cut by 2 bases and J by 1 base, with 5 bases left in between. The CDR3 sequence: CASSYRRNTEAFF. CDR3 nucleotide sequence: TGTGCCAGCAGTTACAGGAGGAACACTGAAGCTTTCTTT.

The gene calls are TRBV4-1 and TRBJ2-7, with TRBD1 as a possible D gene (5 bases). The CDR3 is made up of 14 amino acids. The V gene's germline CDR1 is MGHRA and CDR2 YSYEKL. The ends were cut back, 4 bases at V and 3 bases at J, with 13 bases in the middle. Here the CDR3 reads CASSLDSLSYEQYF. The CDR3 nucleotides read TGCGCCAGCAGCCTCGACAGTCTTAGCTACGAGCAGTACTTC.

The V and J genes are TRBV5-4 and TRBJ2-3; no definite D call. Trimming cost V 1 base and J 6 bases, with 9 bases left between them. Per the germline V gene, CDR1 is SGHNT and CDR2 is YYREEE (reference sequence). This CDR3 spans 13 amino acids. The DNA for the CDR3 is TGTGCCAGCAGCTTGTCCATAGTTGATACGCAGTATTTT. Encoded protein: CASSLSIVDTQYF.

In nucleotides, the CDR3 is TGTGCCAGCAGTTACTCGGACAGGGCCCTCGGGCCCCAGCATTTT. It specifies CASSYSDRALGPQHF. The V and J genes are TRBV6-5 and TRBJ1-5; the match to TRBD1 covers 8 bases. After removal of 0 bases from V and 9 bases from J, the junction contained 7 bases not matched to a gene. The CDR3 is 15 residues long. Germline V gene sequence: CDR1 MNHEY, CDR2 SVGAGI.

CDR3 sequence reads: CSAAGYNEQFF. CDR3 bases: TGCAGTGCCGCCGGCTACAATGAGCAGTTCTTC. V gene TRBV20-1 combines with J gene TRBJ2-1; D call uncertain. With 6 bases removed from V and 3 bases from J, the gap between germline ends came to 6 bases. From germline, CDR1 is DFQATT and CDR2 SNEGSKA (reference sequence). The CDR3 is 11 amino acids.

CDR3 in amino acids: CASSLGQGWLYEQYF. As DNA, the CDR3 is TGTGCCAGCAGTTTGGGGCAGGGATGGCTCTACGAGCAGTACTTC. The chain combines TRBV28 with TRBJ2-7, with D possibly matching TRBD1 (5 bases). The CDR3 runs to 15 residues. CDR1 MDHEN and CDR2 SYDVKM come from the germline V gene. V lost 3 bases and J 3 bases, leaving 15 bases between the germline ends.

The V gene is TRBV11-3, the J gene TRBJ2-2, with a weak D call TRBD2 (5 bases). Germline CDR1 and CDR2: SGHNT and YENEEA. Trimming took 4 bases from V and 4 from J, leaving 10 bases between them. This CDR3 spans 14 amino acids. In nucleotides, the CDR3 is TGTGCCAGCAGCTCCGGACTTTTCACCGGGGAGCTGTTTTTT. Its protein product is CASSSGLFTGELFF.

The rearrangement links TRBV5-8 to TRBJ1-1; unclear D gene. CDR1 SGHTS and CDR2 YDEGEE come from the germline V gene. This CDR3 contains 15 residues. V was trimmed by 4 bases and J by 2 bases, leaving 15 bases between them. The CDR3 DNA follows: TGTGCCAGCAGCCTGGGTACTTTAAGAAACACTGAAGCTTTCTTT. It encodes CASSLGTLRNTEAFF.

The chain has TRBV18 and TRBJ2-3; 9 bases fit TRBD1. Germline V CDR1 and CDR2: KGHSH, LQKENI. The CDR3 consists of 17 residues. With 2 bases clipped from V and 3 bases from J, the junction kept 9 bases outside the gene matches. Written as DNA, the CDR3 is TGTGCCAGCTCACCAACGGGACAGGGAGGAAGTACAGATACGCAGTATTTT. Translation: CASSPTGQGGSTDTQYF.

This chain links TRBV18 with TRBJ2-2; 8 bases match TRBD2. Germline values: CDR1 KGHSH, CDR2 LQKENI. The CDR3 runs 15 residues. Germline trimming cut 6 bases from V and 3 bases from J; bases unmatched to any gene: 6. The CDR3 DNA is TGTGCCAGCTCTGGGCGGGAGGCGTACACCGGGGAGCTGTTTTTT. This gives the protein CASSGREAYTGELFF. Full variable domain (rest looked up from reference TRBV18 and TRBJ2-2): NAGVMQNPRHLVRRRGQEARLRCSPMKGHSHVYWYRQLPEEGLKFMVYLQKENIIDESGMPKERFSAEFPKEGPSILRIQQVVRGDSAAYFCASSGREAYTGELFFGEGSRLTVL.

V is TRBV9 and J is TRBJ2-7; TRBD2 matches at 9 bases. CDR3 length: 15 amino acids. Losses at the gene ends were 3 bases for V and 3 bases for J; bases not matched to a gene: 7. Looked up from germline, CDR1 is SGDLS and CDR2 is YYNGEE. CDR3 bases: TGTGCCAGCAGCGCCGGGAGCGGGAGGATCTACGAGCAGTACTTC. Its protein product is CASSAGSGRIYEQYF.

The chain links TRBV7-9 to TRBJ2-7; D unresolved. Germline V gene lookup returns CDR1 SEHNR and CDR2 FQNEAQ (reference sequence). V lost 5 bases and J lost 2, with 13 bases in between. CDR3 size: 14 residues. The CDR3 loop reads CASSPSGSTYEQYF. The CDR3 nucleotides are TGTGCCAGCAGCCCCTCCGGGTCGACCTACGAGCAGTACTTC.

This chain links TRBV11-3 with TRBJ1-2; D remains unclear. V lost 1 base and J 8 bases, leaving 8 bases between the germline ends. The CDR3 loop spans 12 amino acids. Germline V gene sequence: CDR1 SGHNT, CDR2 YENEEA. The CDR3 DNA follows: TGTGCCAGCAGCTTAGTAACGGGGGGCTACACCTTC. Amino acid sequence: CASSLVTGGYTF.

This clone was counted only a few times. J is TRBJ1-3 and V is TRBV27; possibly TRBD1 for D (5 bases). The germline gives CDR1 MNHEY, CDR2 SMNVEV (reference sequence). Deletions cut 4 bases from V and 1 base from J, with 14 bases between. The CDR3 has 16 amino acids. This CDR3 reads CASSSGPGGSGNTIYF. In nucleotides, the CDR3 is TGTGCCAGCAGTTCGGGACCGGGGGGGTCTGGAAACACCATATATTTT.

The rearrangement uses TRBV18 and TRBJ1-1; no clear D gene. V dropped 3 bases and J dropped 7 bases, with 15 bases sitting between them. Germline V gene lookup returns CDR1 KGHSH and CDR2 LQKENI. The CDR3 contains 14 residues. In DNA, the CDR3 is TGTGCCAGCTCACCTCCCGACAACTTCTATGAAGCTTTCTTT. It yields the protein CASSPPDNFYEAFF.

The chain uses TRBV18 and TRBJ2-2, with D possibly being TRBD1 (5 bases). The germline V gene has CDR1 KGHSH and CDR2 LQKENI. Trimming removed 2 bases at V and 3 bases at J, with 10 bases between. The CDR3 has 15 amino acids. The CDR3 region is CASSPRGSHTGELFF. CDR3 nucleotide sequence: TGTGCCAGCTCACCAAGGGGTTCGCACACCGGGGAGCTGTTTTTT.